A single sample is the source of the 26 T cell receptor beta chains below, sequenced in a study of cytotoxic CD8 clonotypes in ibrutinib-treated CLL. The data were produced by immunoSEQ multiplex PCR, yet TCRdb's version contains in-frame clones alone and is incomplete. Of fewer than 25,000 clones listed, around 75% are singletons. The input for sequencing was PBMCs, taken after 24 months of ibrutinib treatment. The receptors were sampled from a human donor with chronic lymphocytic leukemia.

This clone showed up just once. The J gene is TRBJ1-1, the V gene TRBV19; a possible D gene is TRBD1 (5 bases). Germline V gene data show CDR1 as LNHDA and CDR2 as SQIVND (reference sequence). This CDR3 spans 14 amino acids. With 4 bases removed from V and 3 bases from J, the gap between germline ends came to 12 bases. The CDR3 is CASSNPGDYTEAFF. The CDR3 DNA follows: TGTGCCAGTAGTAACCCGGGGGATTACACTGAAGCTTTCTTT.

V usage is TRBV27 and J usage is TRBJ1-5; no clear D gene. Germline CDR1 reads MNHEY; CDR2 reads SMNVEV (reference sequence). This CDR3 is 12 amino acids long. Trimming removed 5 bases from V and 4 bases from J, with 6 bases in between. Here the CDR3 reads CASSNLNQPQHF. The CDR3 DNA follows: TGTGCCAGCAGTAACTTAAATCAGCCCCAGCATTTT.

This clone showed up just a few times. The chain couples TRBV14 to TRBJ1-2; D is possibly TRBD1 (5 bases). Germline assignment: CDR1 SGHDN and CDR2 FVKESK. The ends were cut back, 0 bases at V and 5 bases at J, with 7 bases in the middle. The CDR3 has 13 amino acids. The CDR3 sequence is CASSQDRGYGYTF. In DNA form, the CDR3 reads TGTGCCAGCAGCCAAGATCGGGGGTATGGCTACACCTTC.

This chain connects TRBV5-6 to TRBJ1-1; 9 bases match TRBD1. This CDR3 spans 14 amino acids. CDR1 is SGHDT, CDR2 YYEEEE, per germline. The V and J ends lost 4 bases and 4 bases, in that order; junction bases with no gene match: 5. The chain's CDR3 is CASSHDRGSTEAFF. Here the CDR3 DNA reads TGTGCCAGCAGCCATGACAGGGGGTCCACTGAAGCTTTCTTT.

The chain's CDR3 is CASSQTTSGRTRETQYF. CDR3 coding DNA: TGCGCCAGCAGCCAGACGACTAGCGGGAGGACACGAGAGACCCAGTACTTC. The chain links TRBV4-1 to TRBJ2-5, with 13 bases matching TRBD2. With 3 bases clipped from V and 4 bases from J, the junction kept 8 bases outside the gene matches. The germline V gene has CDR1 MGHRA and CDR2 YSYEKL. The CDR3 has 17 residues.

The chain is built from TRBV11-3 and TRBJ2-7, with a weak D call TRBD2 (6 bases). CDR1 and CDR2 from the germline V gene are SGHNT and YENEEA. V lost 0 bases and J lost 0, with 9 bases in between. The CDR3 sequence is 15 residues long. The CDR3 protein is CASSLEPGDSYEQYF. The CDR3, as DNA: TGTGCCAGCAGCTTAGAGCCGGGGGACTCCTACGAGCAGTACTTC.

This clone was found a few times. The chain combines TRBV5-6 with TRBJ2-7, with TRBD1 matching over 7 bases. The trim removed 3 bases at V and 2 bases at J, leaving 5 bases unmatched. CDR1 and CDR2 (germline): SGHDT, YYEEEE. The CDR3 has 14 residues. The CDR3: CASSSLGQAYEQYF. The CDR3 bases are TGTGCCAGCAGCTCACTAGGACAGGCCTACGAGCAGTACTTC.

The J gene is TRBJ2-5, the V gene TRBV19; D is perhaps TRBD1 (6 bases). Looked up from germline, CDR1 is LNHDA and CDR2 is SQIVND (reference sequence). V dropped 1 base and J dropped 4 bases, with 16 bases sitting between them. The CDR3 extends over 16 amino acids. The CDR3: CASSIGATGIRETQYF. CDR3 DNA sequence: TGTGCCAGTAGTATAGGGGCTACAGGGATAAGAGAGACCCAGTACTTC.

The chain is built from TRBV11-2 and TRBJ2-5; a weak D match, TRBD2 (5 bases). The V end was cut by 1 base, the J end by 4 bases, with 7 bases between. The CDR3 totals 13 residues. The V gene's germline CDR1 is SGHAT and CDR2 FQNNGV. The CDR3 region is CASSLGESETQYF. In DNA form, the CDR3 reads TGTGCCAGCAGCTTAGGGGAGTCAGAGACCCAGTACTTC.

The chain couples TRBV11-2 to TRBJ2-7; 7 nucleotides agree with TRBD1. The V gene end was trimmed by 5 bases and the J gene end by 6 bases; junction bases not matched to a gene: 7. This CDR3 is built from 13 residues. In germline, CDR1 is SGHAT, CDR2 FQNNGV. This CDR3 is CASSPMNRGEQYF. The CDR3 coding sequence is TGTGCCAGCAGCCCTATGAACAGGGGCGAGCAGTACTTC.

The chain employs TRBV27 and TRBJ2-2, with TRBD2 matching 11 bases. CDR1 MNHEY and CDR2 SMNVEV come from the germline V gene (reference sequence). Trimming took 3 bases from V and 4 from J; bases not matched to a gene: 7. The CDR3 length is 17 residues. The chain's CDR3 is CASSLFSGGAGTGELFF. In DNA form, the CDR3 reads TGTGCCAGCAGTTTGTTTAGCGGGGGGGCAGGCACCGGGGAGCTGTTTTTT.

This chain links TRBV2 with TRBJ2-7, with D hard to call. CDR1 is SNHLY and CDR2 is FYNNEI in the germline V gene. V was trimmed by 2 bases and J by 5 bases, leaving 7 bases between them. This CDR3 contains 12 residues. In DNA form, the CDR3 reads TGTGCCAGCAGTGAAAAGCCCGACGAGCAGTACTTC. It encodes CASSEKPDEQYF. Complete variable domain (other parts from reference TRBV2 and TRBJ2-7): EPEVTQTPSHQVTQMGQEVILRCVPISNHLYFYWYRQILGQKVEFLVSFYNNEISEKSEIFDDQFSVERPDGSNFTLKIRSTKLEDSAMYFCASSEKPDEQYFGPGTRLTVT.

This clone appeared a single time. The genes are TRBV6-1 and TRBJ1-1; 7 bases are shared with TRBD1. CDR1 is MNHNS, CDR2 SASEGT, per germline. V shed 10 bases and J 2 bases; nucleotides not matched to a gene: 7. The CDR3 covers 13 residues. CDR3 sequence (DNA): TGTGCCATCTCGCGGACAGGAAACACTGAAGCTTTCTTT. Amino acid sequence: CAISRTGNTEAFF.

CDR3 coding DNA: TGTGCCAGCATTCCTTTGGGCACTGAAGCTTTCTTT. Translated, it gives CASIPLGTEAFF. This chain uses TRBV2 with TRBJ1-1; no reliable D call. Trimming left V 7 bases short and J 4 bases short, with 10 bases between. Germline CDR1 SNHLY, CDR2 FYNNEI. This CDR3 contains 12 residues.

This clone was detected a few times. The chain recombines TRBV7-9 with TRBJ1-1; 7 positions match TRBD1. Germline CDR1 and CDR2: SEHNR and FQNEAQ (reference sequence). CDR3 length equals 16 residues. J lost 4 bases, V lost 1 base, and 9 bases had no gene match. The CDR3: CASSLGQGGLGTEAFF. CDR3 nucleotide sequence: TGTGCCAGCAGCTTAGGGCAGGGGGGTTTGGGCACTGAAGCTTTCTTT.

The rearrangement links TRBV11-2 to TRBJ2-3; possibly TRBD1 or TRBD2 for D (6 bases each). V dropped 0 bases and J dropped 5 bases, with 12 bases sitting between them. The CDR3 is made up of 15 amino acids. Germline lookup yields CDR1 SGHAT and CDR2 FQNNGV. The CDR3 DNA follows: TGTGCCAGCAGCTTAGAACGGGGGCGGGGAGATACGCAGTATTTT. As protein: CASSLERGRGDTQYF.

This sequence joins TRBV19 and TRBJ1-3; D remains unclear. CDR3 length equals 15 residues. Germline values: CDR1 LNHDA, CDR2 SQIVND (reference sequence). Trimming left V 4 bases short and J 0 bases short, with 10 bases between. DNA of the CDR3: TGTGCCAGTAGTAGAAACACCAACTCTGGAAACACCATATATTTT. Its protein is CASSRNTNSGNTIYF.

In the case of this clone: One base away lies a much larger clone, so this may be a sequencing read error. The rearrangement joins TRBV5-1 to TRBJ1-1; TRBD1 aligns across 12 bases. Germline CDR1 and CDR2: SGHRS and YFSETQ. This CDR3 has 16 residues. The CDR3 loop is CVSSLAGQGAWTEAFF. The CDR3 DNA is TGCGTCAGCAGCTTGGCGGGACAGGGGGCATGGACTGAAGCTTTCTTT.

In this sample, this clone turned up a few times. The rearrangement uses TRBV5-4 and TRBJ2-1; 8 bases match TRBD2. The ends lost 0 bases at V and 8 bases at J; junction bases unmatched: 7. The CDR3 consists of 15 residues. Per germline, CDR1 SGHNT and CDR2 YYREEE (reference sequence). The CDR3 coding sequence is TGTGCCAGCAGCTTGGCCCGGGGGGGCCGCGATGAGCAGTTCTTC. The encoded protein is CASSLARGGRDEQFF.

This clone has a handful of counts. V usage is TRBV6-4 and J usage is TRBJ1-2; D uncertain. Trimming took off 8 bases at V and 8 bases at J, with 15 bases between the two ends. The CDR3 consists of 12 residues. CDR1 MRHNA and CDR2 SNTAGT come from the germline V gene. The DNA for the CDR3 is TGTGCCAGCTCTGGGTCGGTTGGCGGCTACACCTTC. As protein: CASSGSVGGYTF.

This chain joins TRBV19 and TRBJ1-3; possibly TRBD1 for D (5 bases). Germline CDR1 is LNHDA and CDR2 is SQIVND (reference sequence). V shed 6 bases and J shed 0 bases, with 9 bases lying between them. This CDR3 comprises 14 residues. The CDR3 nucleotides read TGTGCCAGTAGGCAGGGTATCTCTGGAAACACCATATATTTT. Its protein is CASRQGISGNTIYF.

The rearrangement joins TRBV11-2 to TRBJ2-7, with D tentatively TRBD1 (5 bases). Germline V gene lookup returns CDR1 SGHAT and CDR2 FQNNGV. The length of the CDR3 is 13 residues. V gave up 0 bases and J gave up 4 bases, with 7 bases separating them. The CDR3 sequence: CASSLDQGYEQYF. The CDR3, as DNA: TGTGCCAGCAGCTTAGATCAGGGTTACGAGCAGTACTTC.

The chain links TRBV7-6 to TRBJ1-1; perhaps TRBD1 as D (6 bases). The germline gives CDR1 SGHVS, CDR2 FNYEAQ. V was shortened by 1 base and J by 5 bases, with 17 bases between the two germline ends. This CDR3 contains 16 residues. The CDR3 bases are TGTGCCAGCAGCTTAGAATCGGCAGGGGTGGCAACTGAAGCTTTCTTT. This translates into CASSLESAGVATEAFF.

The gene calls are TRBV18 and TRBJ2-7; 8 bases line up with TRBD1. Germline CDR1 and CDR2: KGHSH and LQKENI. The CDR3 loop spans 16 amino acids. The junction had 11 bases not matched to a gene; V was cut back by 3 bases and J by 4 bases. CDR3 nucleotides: TGTGCCAGCTCACCGGCTCATGCAGGGGGCGCGTACGAGCAGTACTTC. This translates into CASSPAHAGGAYEQYF.

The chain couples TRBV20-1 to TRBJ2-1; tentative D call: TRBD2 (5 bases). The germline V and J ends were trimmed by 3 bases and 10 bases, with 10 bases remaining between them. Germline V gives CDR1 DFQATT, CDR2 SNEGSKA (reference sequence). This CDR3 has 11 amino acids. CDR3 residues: CSARTSSEQFF. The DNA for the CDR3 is TGCAGTGCTAGGACGTCTAGCGAGCAGTTCTTC.

CDR3 DNA: TGTGCCAGCAGCTACCAGGGGACCGGCACCGGGGAGCTGTTTTTT. This codes for CASSYQGTGTGELFF. The rearrangement uses TRBV5-6 and TRBJ2-2, with D possibly TRBD1 on 6 matching bases. V lost 3 bases and J lost 4, with 13 bases in between. CDR1 is SGHDT, CDR2 YYEEEE, per germline. The CDR3 has 15 residues.